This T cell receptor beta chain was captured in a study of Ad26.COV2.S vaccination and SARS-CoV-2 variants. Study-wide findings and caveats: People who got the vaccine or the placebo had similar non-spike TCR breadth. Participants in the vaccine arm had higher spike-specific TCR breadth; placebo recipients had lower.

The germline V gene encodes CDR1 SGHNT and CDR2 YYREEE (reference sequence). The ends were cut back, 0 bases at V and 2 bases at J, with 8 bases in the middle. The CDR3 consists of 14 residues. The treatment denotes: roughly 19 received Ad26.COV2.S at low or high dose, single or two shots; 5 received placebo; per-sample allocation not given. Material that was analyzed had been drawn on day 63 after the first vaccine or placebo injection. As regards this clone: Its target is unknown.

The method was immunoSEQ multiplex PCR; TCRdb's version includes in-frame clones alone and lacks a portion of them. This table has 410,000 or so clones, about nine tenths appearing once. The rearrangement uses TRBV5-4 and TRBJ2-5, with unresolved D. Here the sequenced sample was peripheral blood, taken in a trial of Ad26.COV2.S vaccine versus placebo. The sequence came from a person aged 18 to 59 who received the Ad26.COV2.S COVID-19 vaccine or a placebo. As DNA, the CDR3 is TGTGCCAGCAGCTTGGCCCTGACGCAAGAGACCCAGTACTTC. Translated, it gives CASSLALTQETQYF. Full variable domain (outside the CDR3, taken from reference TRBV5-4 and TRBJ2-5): ETGVTQSPTHLIKTRGQQVTLRCSSQSGHNTVSWYQQALGQGPQFIFQYYREEENGRGNFPPRFSGLQFPNYSSELNVNALELDDSALYLCASSLALTQETQYFGPGTRLLVL.